Listed below are T cell receptor beta chains from one sample, sequenced in a study of shared clonotypes between healthy human individuals. Sequencing was performed with immunoSEQ multiplex PCR; in TCRdb, only in-frame clones are kept and a portion is missing. Of 450,000 to 500,000 clones in the sample, around 80% were seen once. Sequenced: PBMCs. The receptors shown here come from a middle-aged woman in good health. Some clones in this sample may be carry-over from other donors' samples. CDR3s include the opening cysteine and the closing phenylalanine or tryptophan. Fields, in order: D gene, CDR3 length, V gene, J gene, clone size, CDR3 DNA, CDR3 protein. The D gene is left open where the match is weak. A row's size may be missing; if present it is once, few, many or a size class.

>TRBD1|16|TRBV7-8|TRBJ1-1|.
TGTGCCAGCAGCCACTCTGGGACAGGGAGCGACACTGAAGCTTTCTTT
CASSHSGTGSDTEAFF
>.|14|TRBV5-1|TRBJ2-2|.
TGCGCCAGCAGTCGGGTCGGGGACACCGGGGAGCTGTTTTTT
CASSRVGDTGELFF
>.|14|TRBV2|TRBJ1-5|.
TGTGCCAGCAGTGATGTTTCAAACAATCAGCCCCAGCATTTT
CASSDVSNNQPQHF
>TRBD2|15|TRBV28|TRBJ2-7|.
TGTGCCAGCAGTCTCCGTCATAGCGGGCTTTACGAGCAGTACTTC
CASSLRHSGLYEQYF
>.|13|TRBV7-8|TRBJ2-1|many
TGTGCCAGCAGCCAGGGGCGTTACAATGAGCAGTTCTTC
CASSQGRYNEQFF
>.|16|TRBV2|TRBJ1-4|.
TGTGCCAGCAGTCAGGGAAGACCCGCAACTAATGAAAAACTGTTTTTT
CASSQGRPATNEKLFF
>.|14|TRBV2|TRBJ1-6|once
TGTGCCAGCAGTGAAGGGACAGCGTCGAGGCGGCTCCACTTT
CASSEGTASRRLHF
>.|18|TRBV6-1|TRBJ2-7|.
TGTGCCAGCAGTGAAGCGCCCGTGGGTTGGGCCTCGGCAGGCGAGCAGTACTTC
CASSEAPVGWASAGEQYF
>.|15|TRBV7-8|TRBJ2-7|.
TGTGCCGGCAGTTTCCTCCGCTACTCACCCTACAAGCAGTACTTC
CAGSFLRYSPYKQYF
>TRBD2|15|TRBV19|TRBJ2-1|.
TGTGCCAGTAGAAGGGGACTAGCGGGAGGCAATGAGCAGTTCTTC
CASRRGLAGGNEQFF
>TRBD1|13|TRBV29-1|TRBJ2-7|many
TGCAGCGCCGGGACAGGAGAGCCCTACGAGCAGTACTTC
CSAGTGEPYEQYF
>.|14|TRBV30|TRBJ1-6|.
TGTGCCTGGAGTGAGGCAGGACAATATTCACCCCTCCACTTT
CAWSEAGQYSPLHF
>.|15|TRBV9|TRBJ2-5|.
TGTGCCAGCAGCGTCACACTAGCAGGAGGGGAGACCCAGTACTTC
CASSVTLAGGETQYF
>.|14|TRBV10-3|TRBJ2-3|.
TGTGCCATCAGTGGAGGACAGAGCACAGATACGCAGTATTTT
CAISGGQSTDTQYF
>.|12|TRBV29-1|TRBJ2-3|.
TGCAGCGTAGAGGACAATATGGATACGCAGTATTTT
CSVEDNMDTQYF
>TRBD1|14|TRBV7-8|TRBJ2-1|.
TGTGCCAGCAGCTTAGTGGACAGGGTCAATGAGCAGTTCTTC
CASSLVDRVNEQFF
>TRBD1|14|TRBV9|TRBJ2-1|.
TGTGCCAGCAGCGAGGGGACAGGGTACAATGAGCAGTTCTTC
CASSEGTGYNEQFF
>TRBD2|17|TRBV5-4|TRBJ2-3|.
TGTGCCAGCAGCTTGACTAGCGGGGCGTCCAGCACAGATACGCAGTATTTT
CASSLTSGASSTDTQYF
>TRBD2|18|TRBV10-3|TRBJ2-2|.
TGTGCCATCAGTGAGTCGACTGGCGGGAGGGCCTCAATCGGGGAGCTGTTTTTT
CAISESTGGRASIGELFF
>.|11|TRBV20-1|TRBJ1-2|few
TGCAGTGCGCTAACCGTCTTGGGCTACACCTTC
CSALTVLGYTF
>.|17|TRBV30|TRBJ1-1|many
TGTGCCTGGAGCGCCAGTCTTACCTCAACCTTGGGCACTGAAGCTTTCTTT
CAWSASLTSTLGTEAFF
>TRBD2|16|TRBV9|TRBJ2-3|once
TGTGCCAGCAGCGTAGGCCTGGGGGAGGGTACAGATACGCAGTATTTT
CASSVGLGEGTDTQYF
>.|16|TRBV7-8|TRBJ2-2|once
TGTGCCAGCAGCTTACCCTCCCGGCGGAAGGCCGGGGAGCTGTTTTTT
CASSLPSRRKAGELFF
>TRBD2|17|TRBV5-6|TRBJ2-1|.
TGTGCCAGCAGCTTTCGACTAGCCTCAAGCTCCTACAATGAGCAGTTCTTC
CASSFRLASSSYNEQFF
>TRBD1|16|TRBV4-1|TRBJ2-3|.
TGCGCCAGCAGCCAAGAAGAAACAGGGGTGGCAGATACGCAGTATTTT
CASSQEETGVADTQYF
>TRBD2|15|TRBV29-1|TRBJ2-5|.
TGCAGCGTCGGGGGACTAGCGGGGGCAAAAGAGACCCAGTACTTC
CSVGGLAGAKETQYF
>.|13|TRBV10-3|TRBJ2-5|.
TGTGCCATCAGCAGGGCGTTGGCAGAGACCCAGTACTTC
CAISRALAETQYF
>.|12|TRBV7-2|TRBJ2-7|.
TGTGCCAGCAGCCGACCCCCCTGGGAGCAGTACTTC
CASSRPPWEQYF
>.|14|TRBV5-1|TRBJ2-7|.
TGCGCCAGCAGCACCGGGACAACCTCCTACGAGCAGTACTTC
CASSTGTTSYEQYF
>.|14|TRBV28|TRBJ1-4|.
TGTGCCAGCAGCCCCGGGACAAGGAATGAAAAACTGTTTTTT
CASSPGTRNEKLFF
>.|13|TRBV28|TRBJ2-3|.
TGTGCCAGCAGTACTCCTAGTACAGATACGCAGTATTTT
CASSTPSTDTQYF
>.|14|TRBV29-1|TRBJ2-3|once
TGCAGCGTTGAAGGGCGGGCGGAGGGAGATACGCAGTATTTT
CSVEGRAEGDTQYF
>.|12|TRBV7-9|TRBJ2-1|.
TGTGCCAGCAGCCCCACGGGGGAAAGGCAGTTCTTC
CASSPTGERQFF
>.|14|TRBV30|TRBJ2-4|.
TGTGCCTGGAGTCGGGGGAGAGGGGAAAACATTCAGTACTTC
CAWSRGRGENIQYF
>TRBD2|15|TRBV25-1|TRBJ2-1|.
TGTGCCATCGGACTAGCGGGAGACCCCTACAATGAGCAGTTCTTC
CAIGLAGDPYNEQFF
>.|15|TRBV13|TRBJ2-5|.
TGTGCCAGCAGGCTCCCCGGAGGGGGTGAGGGGACCCAGTACTTC
CASRLPGGGEGTQYF
>.|17|TRBV21-1|TRBJ2-5|.
TGTGCCAGCAGCAAAACACTACCGGGACAGTCCCAAGAGACCCAGTACTTC
CASSKTLPGQSQETQYF
>.|13|TRBV28|TRBJ2-7|.
TGTGCCAGCATCCCCCGGCGGGGCCACGAGCAGTACTTC
CASIPRRGHEQYF
>.|12|TRBV30|TRBJ2-7|few
TGTGCCTGGAGTCGCCGGACAGTTGAGCAGTACTTC
CAWSRRTVEQYF
>.|15|TRBV4-2|TRBJ2-5|few
TGTGCCAGCAGCCAAGAAGGTCTACCTCAAGAGACCCAGTACTTC
CASSQEGLPQETQYF
>.|14|TRBV7-9|TRBJ2-1|.
TGTGCCAGCAGCTTCCAGGGACCGTACAATGAGCAGTTCTTC
CASSFQGPYNEQFF
>.|13|TRBV30|TRBJ2-7|.
TGTGCCGGCATTCGGTCAAGCTCCTACGAGCAGTACTTC
CAGIRSSSYEQYF